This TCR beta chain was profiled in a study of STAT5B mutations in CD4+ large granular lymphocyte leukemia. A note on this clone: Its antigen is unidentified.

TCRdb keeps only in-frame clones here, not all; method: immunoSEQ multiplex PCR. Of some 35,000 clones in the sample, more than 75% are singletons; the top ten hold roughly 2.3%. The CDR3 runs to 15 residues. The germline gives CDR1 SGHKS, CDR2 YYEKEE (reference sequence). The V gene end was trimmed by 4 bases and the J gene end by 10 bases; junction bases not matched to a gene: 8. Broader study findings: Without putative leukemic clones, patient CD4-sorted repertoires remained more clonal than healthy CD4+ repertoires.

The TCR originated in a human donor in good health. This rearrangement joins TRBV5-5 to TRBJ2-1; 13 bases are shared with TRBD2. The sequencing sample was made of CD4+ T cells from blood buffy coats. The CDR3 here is CASSEGTSGAMEQFF. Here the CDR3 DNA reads TGTGCCAGCAGCGAAGGGACTAGCGGGGCCATGGAGCAGTTCTTC.